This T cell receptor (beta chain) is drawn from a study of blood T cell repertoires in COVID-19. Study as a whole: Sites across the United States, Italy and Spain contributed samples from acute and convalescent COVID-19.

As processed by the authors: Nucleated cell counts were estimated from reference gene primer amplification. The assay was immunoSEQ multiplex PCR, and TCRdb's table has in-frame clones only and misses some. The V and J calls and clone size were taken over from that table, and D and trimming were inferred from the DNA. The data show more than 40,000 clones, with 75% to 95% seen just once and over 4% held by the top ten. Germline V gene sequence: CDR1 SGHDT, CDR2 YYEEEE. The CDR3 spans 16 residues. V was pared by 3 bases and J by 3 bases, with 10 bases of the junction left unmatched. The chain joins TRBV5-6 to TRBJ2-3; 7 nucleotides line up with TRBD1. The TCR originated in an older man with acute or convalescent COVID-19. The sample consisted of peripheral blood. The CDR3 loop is CASSSYRGTRTDTQYF. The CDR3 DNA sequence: TGTGCCAGCAGCTCCTACAGGGGAACGCGAACAGATACGCAGTATTTT.